The TCR beta chain under discussion was sequenced for a study of T cells after yellow fever vaccination. TCRdb reprocessed the 5' RACE reads with MiXCR, giving one entry per CDR3 protein. The top ten clones hold roughly 3% of a sample with approximately 150,000 distinct CDR3 sequences, roughly 6.4% of them seen once. This clonotype was recorded at least ten times. Its antigen remains unidentified. Findings and limits, study-wide: Clonotypes appearing in both CD4 and CD8 compartments existed, and their share was small.

Looked up from germline, CDR1 is SGDLS and CDR2 is YYNGEE. Trimming shortened V by 0 bases and J by 4 bases, and 6 bases separated the two germline ends. This CDR3 is 13 amino acids long. The chain is built from TRBV9 and TRBJ2-3, with D unresolved. The specimen comprised CD4+ T cells sorted from PBMCs, sampled on the day of the first yellow fever vaccination. This clonotype was sampled from a young man who received the YFV17D yellow fever vaccine. DNA for the CDR3: TGTGCCAGCAGCGTAGGCTACCCAGATACGCAGTATTTT. This codes for CASSVGYPDTQYF.